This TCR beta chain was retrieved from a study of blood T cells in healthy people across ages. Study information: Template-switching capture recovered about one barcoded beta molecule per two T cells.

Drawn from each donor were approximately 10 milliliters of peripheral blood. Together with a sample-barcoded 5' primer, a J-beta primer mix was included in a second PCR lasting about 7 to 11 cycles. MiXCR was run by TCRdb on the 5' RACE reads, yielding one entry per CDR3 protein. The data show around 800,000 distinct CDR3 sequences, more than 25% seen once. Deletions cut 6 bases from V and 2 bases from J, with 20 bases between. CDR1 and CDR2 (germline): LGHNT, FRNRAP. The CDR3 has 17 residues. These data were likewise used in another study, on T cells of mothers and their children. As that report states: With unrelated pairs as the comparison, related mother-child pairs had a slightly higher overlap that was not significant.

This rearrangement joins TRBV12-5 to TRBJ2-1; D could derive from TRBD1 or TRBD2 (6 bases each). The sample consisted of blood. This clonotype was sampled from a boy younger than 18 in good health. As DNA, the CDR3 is TGTGCTAGTGGCTCCCCCGTCGGGGGCCTTCCCTACAATGAGCAGTTCTTC. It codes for CASGSPVGGLPYNEQFF.